The entry below gives a single TCR beta chain sequence along with its context. Its antigen is unidentified. Germline values: CDR1 MNHEY, CDR2 SMNVEV (reference sequence). This CDR3 spans 14 amino acids. V dropped 7 bases and J dropped 7 bases, with 17 bases sitting between them. TCRdb fed the reads into MiXCR, producing one record per CDR3 protein. The sample gives roughly 920,000 distinct CDR3 sequences, about a third of which show up once; roughly 13% is in the top ten. This sample was taken from a study of T cell repertoires in cytomegalovirus infection. Across the study: Recently identified HLA-C-restricted CMV epitopes were used, and well-studied HLA-B-restricted CMV epitopes were used as well. Public signatures in TCR beta pointed to CMV infection and matching HLA type.

Notes on the study in general: Individuals carrying CMV plus the relevant HLA were identified by cumulative frequency of public TCR beta families. HLA-C-restricted CMV clonotypes gave the most frequent clonotype in two of eight donors.

This sequence was found in a human donor in good health (CMV status not recorded). Some clones in this sample may be carry-over from other donors' samples. The source was cultured CD8+ T cells from PBMCs, collected from culture after CMV antigen stimulation. The chain joins TRBV27 to TRBJ2-1; tentatively, D is TRBD1 or TRBD2 (5 bases each). The CDR3 nucleotides are TGTGCCAGCACGAGGGCAGGGTATAGGAATGAGCAGTTCTTC. This codes for CASTRAGYRNEQFF.